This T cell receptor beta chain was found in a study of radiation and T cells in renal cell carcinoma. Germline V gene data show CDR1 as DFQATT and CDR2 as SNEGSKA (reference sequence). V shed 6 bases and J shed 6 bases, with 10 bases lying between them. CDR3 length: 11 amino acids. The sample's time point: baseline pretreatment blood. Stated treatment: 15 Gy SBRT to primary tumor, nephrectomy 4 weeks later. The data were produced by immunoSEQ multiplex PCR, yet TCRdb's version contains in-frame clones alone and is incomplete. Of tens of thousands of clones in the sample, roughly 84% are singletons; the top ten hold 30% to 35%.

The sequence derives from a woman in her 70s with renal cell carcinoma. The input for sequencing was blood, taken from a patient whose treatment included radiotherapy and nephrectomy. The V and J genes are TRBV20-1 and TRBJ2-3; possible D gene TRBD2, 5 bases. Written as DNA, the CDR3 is TGCAGTGCCGTCCGAGGGGATACGCAGTATTTT. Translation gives CSAVRGDTQYF.